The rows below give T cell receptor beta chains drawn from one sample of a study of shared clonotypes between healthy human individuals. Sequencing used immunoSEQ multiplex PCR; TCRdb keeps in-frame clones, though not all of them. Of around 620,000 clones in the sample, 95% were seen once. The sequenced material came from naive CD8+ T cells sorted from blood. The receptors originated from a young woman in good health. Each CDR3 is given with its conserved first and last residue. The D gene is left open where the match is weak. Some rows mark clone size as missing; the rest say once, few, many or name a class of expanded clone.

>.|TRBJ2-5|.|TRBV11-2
TGTGCCAGCAGCTTAGCCGGCTCGGAGAGGAGGGAGACCCAGTACTTC
CASSLAGSERRETQYF
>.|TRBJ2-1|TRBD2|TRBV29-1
TGCAGCGTTGGCGGGAGGGCCTACAATGAGCAGTTCTTC
CSVGGRAYNEQFF
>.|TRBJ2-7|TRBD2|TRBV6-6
TGTGCCAGCAGTTACTCGCAGGGAGGGTACGAGCAGTACTTC
CASSYSQGGYEQYF
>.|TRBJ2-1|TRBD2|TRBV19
TGTGCCAGTAGTATGGTAGCGGGAGGACGCAATGAGCAGTTCTTC
CASSMVAGGRNEQFF
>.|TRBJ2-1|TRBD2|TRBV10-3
TGTGCCATCGGACTAGCGGGAGGGAACAATGAGCAGTTCTTC
CAIGLAGGNNEQFF
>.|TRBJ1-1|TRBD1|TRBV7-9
TGTGCCAGCAGCCCGACAGGGGGTAACACTGAAGCTTTCTTT
CASSPTGGNTEAFF
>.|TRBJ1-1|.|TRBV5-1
TGCGCCAGCAGCTTGATTAGGGCGAACACTGAAGCTTTCTTT
CASSLIRANTEAFF
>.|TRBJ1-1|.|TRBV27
TGTGCCAGCAGCCAGTGGGGTGGCACTGAAGCTTTCTTT
CASSQWGGTEAFF
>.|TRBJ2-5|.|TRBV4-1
TGCGCCAGCAGCCAAGCGGCCGGGTGGGAGACCCAGTACTTC
CASSQAAGWETQYF
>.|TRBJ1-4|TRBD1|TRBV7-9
TGTGCCAGCAGCTTAACAGGGGGTACTGAAAAACTGTTTTTT
CASSLTGGTEKLFF
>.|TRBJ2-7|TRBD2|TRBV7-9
TGTGCCAGCAGCGCCCTTAGCGGGAGGGCATACGAGCAGTACTTC
CASSALSGRAYEQYF
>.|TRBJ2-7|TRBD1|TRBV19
TGTGCCAGTAGTACTGCCGGGACAGGACCCTACGAGCAGTACTTC
CASSTAGTGPYEQYF
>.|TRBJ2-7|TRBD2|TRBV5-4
TGTGCCAGCAGCCACCCGGGACTAGCGGCCTACGAGCAGTACTTC
CASSHPGLAAYEQYF
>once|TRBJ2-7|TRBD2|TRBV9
TGTGCCAGCAGCGGTCGTAGCGGGAGAGTCCACGAGCAGTACTTC
CASSGRSGRVHEQYF
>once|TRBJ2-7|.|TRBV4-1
TGCGCCAGCAGCCAAGTTGAGTTACACTTAAAGCCACGAAAGAACTCCTACGAGCAGTACTTC
CASSQVELHLKPRKNSYEQYF
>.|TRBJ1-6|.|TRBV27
TGTGCCAGCAGTTTGGAGACATCCAGTTCACCCCTCCACTTT
CASSLETSSSPLHF
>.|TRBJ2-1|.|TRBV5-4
TGTGCCAGCAGCTTGGACAGCCACAATGAGCAGTTCTTC
CASSLDSHNEQFF
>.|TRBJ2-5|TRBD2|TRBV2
TGTGCCAGCAGTGAAGGGATCTGGACTAGCGGGAAGAGGGCGTACCAAGAGACCCAGTACTTC
CASSEGIWTSGKRAYQETQYF
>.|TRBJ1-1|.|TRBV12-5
TGTGCTAGTGGTTCGGAGAAGACAGGTTGGGGAGCTGAAGCTTTCTTT
CASGSEKTGWGAEAFF
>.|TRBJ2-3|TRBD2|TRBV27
TGTGCCAGCAGTTTTGCGGGAGGGGTGGATACGCAGTATTTT
CASSFAGGVDTQYF
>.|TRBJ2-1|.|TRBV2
TGTGCCAGCAGTGAGTCCCCTGGGGGGTCAAATGAGCAGTTCTTC
CASSESPGGSNEQFF
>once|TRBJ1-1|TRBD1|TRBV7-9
TGTGCCAGCAGCCCAGGACAGGGTAGATTCACTGAAGCTTTCTTT
CASSPGQGRFTEAFF
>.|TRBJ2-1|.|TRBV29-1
TGCAGCGTTGAAGGACCGAAGGTCTACAATGAGCAGTTCTTC
CSVEGPKVYNEQFF
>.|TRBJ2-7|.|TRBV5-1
TGCGCCAGCAGCTTAGCGGACGGCTACGAGCAGTACTTC
CASSLADGYEQYF
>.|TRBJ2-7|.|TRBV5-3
TGTGCCAGAAGCTCTAACTACCCGCAGGGGCCCTACGAGCAGTACTTC
CARSSNYPQGPYEQYF
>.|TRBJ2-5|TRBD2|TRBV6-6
TGTGCCAGCAGTTCTAGCGGGAGGGCCGAGACCCAGTACTTC
CASSSSGRAETQYF
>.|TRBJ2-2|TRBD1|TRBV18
TGTGCCAGCTCACCACCGAAGGGACAGACCGGGGAGCTGTTTTTT
CASSPPKGQTGELFF
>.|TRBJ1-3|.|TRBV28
TGTGCCAGCACGCGGGGGCTCGGAAACACCATATATTTT
CASTRGLGNTIYF
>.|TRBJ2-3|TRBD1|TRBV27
TGTGCCAGCAGTTTAAATGTCGGGACAGGCATGTATTTT
CASSLNVGTGMYF
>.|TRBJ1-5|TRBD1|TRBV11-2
TGTGCCAGCAGCTTAGAAGGGGGCGTCAATCAGCCCCAGCATTTT
CASSLEGGVNQPQHF
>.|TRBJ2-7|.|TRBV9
TGTGCCAGCAGCCAAGGGGATTTTGACTACGAGCAGTACTTC
CASSQGDFDYEQYF
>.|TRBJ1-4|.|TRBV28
TGTGCCAGCAGTTCGAGAGACGCAACTAATGAAAAACTGTTTTTT
CASSSRDATNEKLFF
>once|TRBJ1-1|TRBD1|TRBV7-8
TGTGCCAGCACTTCATTCAGGGGGCCCACTGAAGCTTTCTTT
CASTSFRGPTEAFF
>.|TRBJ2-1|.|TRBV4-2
TGTGCCAGCAGCCAAGACTCGAGCTCCTACAATGAGCAGTTCTTC
CASSQDSSSYNEQFF
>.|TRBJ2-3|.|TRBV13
TGTGCCAGCAGCTTATTCGCAACGGCTAGCGAGGCAGATACGCAGTATTTT
CASSLFATASEADTQYF
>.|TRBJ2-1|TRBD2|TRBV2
TGTGCCAGCAGTAGGACTAGCGGTCTTAGCGATGAGCAGTTCTTC
CASSRTSGLSDEQFF
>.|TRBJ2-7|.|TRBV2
TGTGCCAGCACTCTAGCGAGAAACTACGAGCAGTACTTC
CASTLARNYEQYF